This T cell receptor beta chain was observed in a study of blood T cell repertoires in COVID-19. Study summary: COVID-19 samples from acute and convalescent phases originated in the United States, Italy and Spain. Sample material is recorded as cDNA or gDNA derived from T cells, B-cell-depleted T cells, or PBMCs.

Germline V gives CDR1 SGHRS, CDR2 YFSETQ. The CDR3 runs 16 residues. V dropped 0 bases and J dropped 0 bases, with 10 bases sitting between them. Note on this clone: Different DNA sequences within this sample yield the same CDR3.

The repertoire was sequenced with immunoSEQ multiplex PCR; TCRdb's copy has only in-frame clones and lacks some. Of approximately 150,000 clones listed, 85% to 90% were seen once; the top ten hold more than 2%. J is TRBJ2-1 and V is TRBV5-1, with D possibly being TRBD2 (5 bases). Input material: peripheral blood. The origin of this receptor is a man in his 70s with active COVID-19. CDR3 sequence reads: CASSLGLGSSYNEQFF. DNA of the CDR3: TGCGCCAGCAGCTTGGGTCTGGGGAGCTCCTACAATGAGCAGTTCTTC.